This T cell receptor (beta chain) is drawn from a study of cytomegalovirus exposure and HLA in healthy donors. Study conclusions and caveats: Researchers catalogued under 200 TCR beta chains as cytomegalovirus-associated. In vitro data verified three CMV-associated chains as specific for CMV antigens.

This CDR3 comprises 17 residues. Trimming pared 6 bases from V and 0 bases from J, leaving 19 bases between. Germline lookup yields CDR1 MDHEN and CDR2 SYDVKM. The data were produced by immunoSEQ multiplex PCR, yet TCRdb's version contains in-frame clones alone and is incomplete. The sample holds roughly 67,000 clones, about 91% seen once. Worth noting for this clone: What it binds is not known.

The receptor comes from a young man in good health and CMV-seronegative. The specimen was PBMCs. The chain employs TRBV28 and TRBJ2-3; maybe TRBD1 (6 bases). CDR3 DNA: TGTGCCAGCAGGGCAACCCTCGGACAGTCTAGCACAGATACGCAGTATTTT. This encodes CASRATLGQSSTDTQYF.